This TCR beta chain originates from a study of STAT5B mutations in CD4+ large granular lymphocyte leukemia. Study conclusions and caveats: Patient CD4-sorted repertoires looked more clonal than healthy CD4+ repertoires, even without putative leukemic clones. Top patient clones used TRBV06 genes more often: 8/27 versus 2/35 in controls.

Sequencing was performed with immunoSEQ multiplex PCR; in TCRdb, only in-frame clones are kept and a portion is missing. The table lists 30,000 to 40,000 clones, about three quarters of them singletons. With respect to this clone: Its cognate antigen is unknown.

This CDR3 region has 13 residues. Per germline, CDR1 SNHLY and CDR2 FYNNEI. The V and J ends lost 5 bases and 3 bases respectively, with 11 bases between them. The sequence came from a human donor in good health. The sequencing sample was made of CD4+ T cells from blood buffy coats. V is TRBV2 and J is TRBJ2-7; unclear D gene. The CDR3 bases are TGTGCCAGCAGTTCGGACCGTGTCTACGAGCAGTACTTC. Translation gives CASSSDRVYEQYF.